Following are 16 T cell receptor beta chains from one sample sequenced in a study of blood T cell repertoires in COVID-19 (dated by TCRdb to 2019 to 2021). The library was produced with the immunoSEQ multiplex PCR assay. TCRdb stores this immuneACCESS table with in-frame sequences only. Part of the clones is absent; in the studies checked, under half of the shortfall reflects unresolved V genes, and no reason is known for the rest. The sample records 25,000 to 30,000 clones, about 76% of which are singletons. About 16% of the sample lies in the top ten. Sequencing was carried out using peripheral blood. These receptors were collected from an elderly man with active or convalescent COVID-19.

The chain links TRBV19 to TRBJ1-5; tentatively, D is TRBD1 (5 bases). CDR1 and CDR2 (germline): LNHDA, SQIVND (reference sequence). V lost 6 bases and J lost 3, with 12 bases in between. This CDR3 contains 14 residues. The chain's CDR3 is CASRGHQPNQPQHF. CDR3 nucleotide sequence: TGTGCCAGTAGAGGACACCAGCCCAATCAGCCCCAGCATTTT.

J is TRBJ2-1 and V is TRBV9; D gene ambiguous. Germline V gene sequence: CDR1 SGDLS, CDR2 YYNGEE. This CDR3 has 13 residues. Trimming removed 0 bases at V and 8 bases at J, with 9 bases between. The CDR3 sequence: CASSVVDFDEQFF. The CDR3, as DNA: TGTGCCAGCAGCGTAGTAGATTTCGATGAGCAGTTCTTC.

The chain is built from TRBV24-1 and TRBJ1-2; 7 bases line up with TRBD1. The CDR3 covers 13 residues. In germline, CDR1 is KGHDR, CDR2 SFDVKD. V dropped 5 bases and J dropped 6; count of bases not matched to a gene: 5. The CDR3 reads CATSVDRENGYTF. CDR3 nucleotides: TGTGCCACCAGTGTCGACAGGGAAAATGGCTACACCTTC.

The genes are TRBV4-3 and TRBJ2-6, with TRBD1 matching 8 bases. This CDR3 is 16 amino acids long. With V trimmed by 3 bases and J by 1 base, 2 bases remained unmatched. CDR1 is LGHNA, CDR2 YSLEER, per germline. In DNA, the CDR3 is TGCGCCAGCAGCCAGGACAGGGAGTCTGGGGCCAACGTCCTGACTTTC. Encoded protein: CASSQDRESGANVLTF.

The V gene is TRBV5-4, the J gene TRBJ2-1, with 12 positions matching TRBD2. The germline CDR1 and CDR2 sequences are SGHNT and YYREEE (reference sequence). With 0 bases clipped from V and 0 bases from J, the junction kept 4 bases outside the gene matches. The CDR3 extends over 18 amino acids. CDR3: CASSLAKTSGSSYNEQFF. In DNA form, the CDR3 reads TGTGCCAGCAGCTTGGCCAAGACTAGCGGGAGCTCCTACAATGAGCAGTTCTTC.

The chain carries TRBV28 and TRBJ1-5, with 8 bases aligning to TRBD1. Germline V CDR1 and CDR2: MDHEN, SYDVKM. The CDR3 sequence is 14 residues long. Losses at the gene ends were 5 bases for V and 5 bases for J; bases not matched to a gene: 5. The CDR3 reads CASSARQGYQPQHF. CDR3 DNA: TGTGCCAGCAGTGCCCGACAGGGGTATCAGCCCCAGCATTTT.

V and J are TRBV5-1 and TRBJ1-4; D perhaps matches TRBD1 (6 bases). This CDR3 has 15 amino acids. Germline CDR1 is SGHRS and CDR2 is YFSETQ. V lost 0 bases to trimming and J lost 0 bases, with 6 bases between them. DNA of the CDR3: TGCGCCAGCAGCTTGGAGGGGGCAACTAATGAAAAACTGTTTTTT. Translating gives CASSLEGATNEKLFF.

The chain couples TRBV27 to TRBJ2-3, with D perhaps matching TRBD1 (5 bases). V lost 6 bases and J lost 0, with 16 bases in between. The CDR3 loop spans 16 amino acids. Germline CDR1 and CDR2: MNHEY and SMNVEV (reference sequence). This chain's CDR3 is CASRFITGSSTDTQYF. The CDR3 bases are TGTGCCAGCAGGTTCATCACAGGTTCTAGCACAGATACGCAGTATTTT.

This rearrangement joins TRBV15 to TRBJ1-1, with TRBD1 matching over 8 bases. V trimming: 1 base; J trimming: 1 base; junction bases outside the gene matches: 5. The V gene's germline CDR1 is LNHNV and CDR2 YYDKDF (reference sequence). This CDR3 has 16 residues. Here the CDR3 reads CATSRGTGGKNTEAFF. As DNA, the CDR3 is TGTGCCACCAGCAGAGGTACAGGGGGAAAGAACACTGAAGCTTTCTTT.

This sequence joins TRBV24-1 and TRBJ2-7, with 7 bases identical to TRBD1. The germline V gene has CDR1 KGHDR and CDR2 SFDVKD. The CDR3 contains 13 residues. Germline trimming cut 4 bases from V and 5 bases from J; bases unmatched to any gene: 4. CDR3 nucleotides: TGTGCCACCAGTGAGACAGGGAAGCACGAGCAGTACTTC. It is translated as CATSETGKHEQYF.

The chain has TRBV4-1 and TRBJ2-1; 7 nucleotides line up with TRBD1. J was trimmed by 9 bases and V by 6 bases; bases with no gene match: 11. This CDR3 comprises 14 residues. CDR1 is MGHRA and CDR2 is YSYEKL in the germline V gene. CDR3 sequence reads: CASRNRGPQGEQFF. The CDR3 DNA follows: TGCGCCAGCAGAAACAGGGGACCACAGGGTGAGCAGTTCTTC.

The chain couples TRBV15 to TRBJ2-1; 7 bases are shared with TRBD1. Germline V gene sequence: CDR1 LNHNV, CDR2 YYDKDF (reference sequence). The CDR3 is made up of 13 amino acids. V lost 3 bases to trimming and J lost 4 bases; unmatched junction nucleotides: 0. The CDR3 nucleotides read TGTGCCACCAGCAGGGGACAGTACAATGAGCAGTTCTTC. Protein: CATSRGQYNEQFF.

CDR3 protein: CASSPDSLGEQYF. Here the CDR3 DNA reads TGTGCCAGCTCACCCGACAGTCTCGGCGAGCAGTACTTC. The V gene is TRBV18, the J gene TRBJ2-7, with D maybe TRBD1 (5 bases). V lost 3 bases to trimming and J lost 6 bases, with 12 bases between them. This CDR3 has 13 residues. Germline CDR1 and CDR2: KGHSH and LQKENI.

V gene TRBV4-3 combines with J gene TRBJ1-2; TRBD1 is a possible D gene (6 bases). V lost 1 base and J lost 3, with 15 bases in between. CDR1 and CDR2 (germline): LGHNA, YSLEER. This CDR3 is 16 amino acids long. This CDR3 reads CASSQVGRGGHYGYTF. The DNA of the CDR3 is TGCGCCAGCAGCCAAGTGGGCAGGGGTGGGCACTATGGCTACACCTTC.

The sample holds one count of this clone. This chain joins TRBV6-5 and TRBJ1-6; D is uncertain. The CDR3 is made up of 14 amino acids. Germline values: CDR1 MNHEY, CDR2 SVGAGI. V shed 6 bases and J shed 0 bases, with 6 bases lying between them. CDR3 protein: CASRASSYNSPLHF. For the CDR3, the DNA is TGTGCCAGCAGAGCGAGCTCCTATAATTCACCCCTCCACTTT.

The chain employs TRBV6-2 or TRBV6-3 and TRBJ2-7; 7 nucleotides line up with TRBD1. Germline V CDR1 and CDR2: MNHEY, SVGEGT. The CDR3 consists of 14 residues. Losses at the gene ends were 5 bases for V and 4 bases for J; bases not matched to a gene: 8. This CDR3 is CASSLPGQKYEQYF. CDR3 DNA sequence: TGTGCCAGCAGTCTCCCGGGACAGAAATACGAGCAGTACTTC.